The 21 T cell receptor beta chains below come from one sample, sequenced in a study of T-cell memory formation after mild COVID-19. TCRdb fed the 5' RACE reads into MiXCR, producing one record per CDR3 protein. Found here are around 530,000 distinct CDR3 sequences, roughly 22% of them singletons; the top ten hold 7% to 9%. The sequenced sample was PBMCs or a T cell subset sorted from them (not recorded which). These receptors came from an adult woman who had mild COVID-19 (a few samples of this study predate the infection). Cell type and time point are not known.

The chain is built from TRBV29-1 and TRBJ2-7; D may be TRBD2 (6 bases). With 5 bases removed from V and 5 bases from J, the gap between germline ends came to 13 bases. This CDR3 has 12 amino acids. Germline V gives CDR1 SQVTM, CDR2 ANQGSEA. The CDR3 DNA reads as TGCAGCGTTTGGAGGGATTTTAACGAGCAGTACTTC. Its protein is CSVWRDFNEQYF.

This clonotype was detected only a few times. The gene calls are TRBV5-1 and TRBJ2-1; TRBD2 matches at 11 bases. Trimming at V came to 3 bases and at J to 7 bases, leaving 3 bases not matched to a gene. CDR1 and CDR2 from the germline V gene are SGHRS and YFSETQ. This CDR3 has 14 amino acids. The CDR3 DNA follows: TGCGCCAGCAGCTCTCGGACTAGCGGGAATGAGCAGTTCTTC. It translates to CASSSRTSGNEQFF.

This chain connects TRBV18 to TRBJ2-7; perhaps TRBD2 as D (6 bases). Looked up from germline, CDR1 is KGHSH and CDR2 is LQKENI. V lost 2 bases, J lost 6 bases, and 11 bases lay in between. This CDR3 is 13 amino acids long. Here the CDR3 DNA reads TGTGCCAGCTCACCAACACTAGCCGGCGAGCAGTACTTC. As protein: CASSPTLAGEQYF.

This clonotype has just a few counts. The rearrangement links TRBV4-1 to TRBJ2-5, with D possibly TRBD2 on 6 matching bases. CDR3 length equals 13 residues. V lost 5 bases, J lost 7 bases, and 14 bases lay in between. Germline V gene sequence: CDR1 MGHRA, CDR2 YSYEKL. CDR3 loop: CASSGDWAVTQYF. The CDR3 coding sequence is TGCGCCAGCAGCGGGGACTGGGCGGTGACCCAGTACTTC.

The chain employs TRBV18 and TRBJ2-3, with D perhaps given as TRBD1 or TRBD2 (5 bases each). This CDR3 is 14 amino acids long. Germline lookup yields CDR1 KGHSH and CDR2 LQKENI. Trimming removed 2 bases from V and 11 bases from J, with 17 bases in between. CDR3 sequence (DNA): TGTGCCAGCTCACCAACGGGACCAGGGACCGAGCAGTATTTT. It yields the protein CASSPTGPGTEQYF.

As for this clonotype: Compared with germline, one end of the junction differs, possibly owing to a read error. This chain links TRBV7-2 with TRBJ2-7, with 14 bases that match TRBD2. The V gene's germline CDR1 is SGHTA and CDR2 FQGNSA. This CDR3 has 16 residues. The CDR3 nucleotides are TGTTCCAGCAGCTTGGGACTAGCGGGGGCCTACTACGAGCAGTACTTC. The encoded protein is CSSSLGLAGAYYEQYF. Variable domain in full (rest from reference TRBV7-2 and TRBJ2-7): GAGVSQSPSNKVTEKGKDVELRCDPISGHTALYWYRQSLGQGLEFLIYFQGNSAPDKSGLPSDRFSAERTGGSVSTLTIQRTQQEDSAVYLCSSSLGLAGAYYEQYFGPGTRLTVT.

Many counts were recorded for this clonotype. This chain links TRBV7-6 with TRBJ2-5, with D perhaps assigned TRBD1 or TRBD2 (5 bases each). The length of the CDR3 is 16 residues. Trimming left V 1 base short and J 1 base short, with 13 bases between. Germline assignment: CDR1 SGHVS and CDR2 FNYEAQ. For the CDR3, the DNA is TGTGCCAGCAGCTTAGGTTTGAGGGGCAGCCAAGAGACCCAGTACTTC. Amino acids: CASSLGLRGSQETQYF.

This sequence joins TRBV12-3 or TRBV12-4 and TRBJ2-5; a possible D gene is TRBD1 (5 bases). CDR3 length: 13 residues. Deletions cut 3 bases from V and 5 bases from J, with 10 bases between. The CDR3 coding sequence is TGTGCCAGCAGTTTGCCAGGGATGGAGACCCAGTACTTC. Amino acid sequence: CASSLPGMETQYF.

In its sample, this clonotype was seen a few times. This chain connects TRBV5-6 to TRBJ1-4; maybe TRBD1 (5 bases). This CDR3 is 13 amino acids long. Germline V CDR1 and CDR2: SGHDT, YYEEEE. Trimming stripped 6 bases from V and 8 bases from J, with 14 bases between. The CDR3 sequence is CASTAGIVEKLFF. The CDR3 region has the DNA TGTGCCAGCACCGCAGGGATAGTAGAAAAACTGTTTTTT.

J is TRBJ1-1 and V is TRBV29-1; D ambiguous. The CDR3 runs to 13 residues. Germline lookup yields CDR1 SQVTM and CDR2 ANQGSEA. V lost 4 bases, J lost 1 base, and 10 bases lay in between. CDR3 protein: CSVAWDPNTEAFF. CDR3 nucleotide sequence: TGCAGCGTTGCTTGGGATCCGAACACTGAAGCTTTCTTT.

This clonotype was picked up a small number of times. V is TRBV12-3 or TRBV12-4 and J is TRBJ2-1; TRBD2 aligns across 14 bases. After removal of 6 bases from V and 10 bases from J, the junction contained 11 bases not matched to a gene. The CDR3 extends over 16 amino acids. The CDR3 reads CASSTGGLAGGGEQFF. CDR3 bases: TGTGCCAGCAGCACGGGTGGACTAGCGGGAGGTGGAGAGCAGTTCTTC.

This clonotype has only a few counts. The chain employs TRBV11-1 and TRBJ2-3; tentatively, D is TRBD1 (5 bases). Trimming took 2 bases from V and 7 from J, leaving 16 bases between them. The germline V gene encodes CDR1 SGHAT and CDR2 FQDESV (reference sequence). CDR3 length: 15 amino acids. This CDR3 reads CASSLLQGKGYTQYF. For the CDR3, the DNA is TGTGCCAGCAGCTTACTCCAGGGAAAAGGATATACGCAGTATTTT.

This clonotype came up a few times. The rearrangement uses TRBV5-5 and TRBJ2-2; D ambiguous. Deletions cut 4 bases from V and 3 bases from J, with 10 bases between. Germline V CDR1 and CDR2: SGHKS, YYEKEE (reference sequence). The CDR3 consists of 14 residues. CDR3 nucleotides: TGTGCCAGCAGCCGCTTAAGGGACACCGGGGAGCTGTTTTTT. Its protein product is CASSRLRDTGELFF.

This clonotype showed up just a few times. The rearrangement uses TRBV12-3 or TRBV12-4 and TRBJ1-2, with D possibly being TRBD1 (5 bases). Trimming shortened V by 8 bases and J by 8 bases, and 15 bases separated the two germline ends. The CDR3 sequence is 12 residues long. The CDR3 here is CASARGGDGYTF. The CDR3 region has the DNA TGTGCCAGCGCCCGGGGGGGAGACGGCTACACCTTC.

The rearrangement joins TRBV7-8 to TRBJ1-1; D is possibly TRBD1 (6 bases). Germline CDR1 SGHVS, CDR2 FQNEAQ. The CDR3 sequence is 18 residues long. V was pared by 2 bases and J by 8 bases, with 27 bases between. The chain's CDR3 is CASSLLTGRSRFTREAFF. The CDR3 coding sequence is TGTGCCAGCAGCTTATTAACAGGGCGATCCCGATTCACACGCGAAGCTTTCTTT.

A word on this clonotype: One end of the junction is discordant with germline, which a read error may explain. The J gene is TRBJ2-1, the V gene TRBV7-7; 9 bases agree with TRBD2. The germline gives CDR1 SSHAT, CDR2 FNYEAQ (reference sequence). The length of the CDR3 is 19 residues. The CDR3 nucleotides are TGTGCTAGCAGCTTAGCGGTTAGCGGGGGCCCAAGCTCCTACAATGAGCAGTTCTTC. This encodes CASSLAVSGGPSSYNEQFF. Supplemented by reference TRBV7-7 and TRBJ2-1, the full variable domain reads GAGVSQSPRYKVTKRGQDVTLRCDPISSHATLYWYQQALGQGPEFLTYFNYEAQPDKSGLPSDRFSAERPEGSISTLTIQRTEQRDSAMYRCASSLAVSGGPSSYNEQFFGPGTRLTVL.

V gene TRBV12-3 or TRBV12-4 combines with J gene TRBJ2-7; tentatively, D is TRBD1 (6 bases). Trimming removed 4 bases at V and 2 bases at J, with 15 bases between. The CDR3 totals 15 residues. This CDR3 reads CASSSTRDKPYEQYF. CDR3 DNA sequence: TGTGCCAGCAGTTCTACCCGGGACAAACCCTACGAGCAGTACTTC.

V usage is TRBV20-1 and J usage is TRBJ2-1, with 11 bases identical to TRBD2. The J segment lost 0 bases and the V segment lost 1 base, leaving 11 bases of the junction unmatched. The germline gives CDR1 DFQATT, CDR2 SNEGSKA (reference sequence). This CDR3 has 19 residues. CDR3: CSARGGGTSGTSSYNEQFF. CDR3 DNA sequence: TGCAGTGCTAGAGGAGGGGGGACTAGCGGAACCAGCTCCTACAATGAGCAGTTCTTC.

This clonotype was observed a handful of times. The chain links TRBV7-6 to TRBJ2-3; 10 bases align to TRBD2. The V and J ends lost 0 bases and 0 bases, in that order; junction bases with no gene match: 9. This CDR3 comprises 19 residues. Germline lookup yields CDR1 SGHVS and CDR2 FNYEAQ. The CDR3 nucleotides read TGTGCCAGCAGCTTAGCCGCAGCGACTAGCGGGCCTAGCACAGATACGCAGTATTTT. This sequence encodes CASSLAAATSGPSTDTQYF.

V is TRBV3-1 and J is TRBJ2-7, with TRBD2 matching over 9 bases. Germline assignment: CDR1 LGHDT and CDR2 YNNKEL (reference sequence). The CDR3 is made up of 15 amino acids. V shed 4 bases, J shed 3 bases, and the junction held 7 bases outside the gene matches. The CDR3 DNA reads TGTGCCAGCAGCCCCCGGACTAGCGCAAACTACGAGCAGTACTTC. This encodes CASSPRTSANYEQYF.

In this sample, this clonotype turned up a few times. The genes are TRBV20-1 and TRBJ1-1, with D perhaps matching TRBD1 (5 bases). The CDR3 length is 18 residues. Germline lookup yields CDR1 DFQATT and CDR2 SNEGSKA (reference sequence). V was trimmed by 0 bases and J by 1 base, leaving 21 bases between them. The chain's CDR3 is CSARDPRGRGSGNTEAFF. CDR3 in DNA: TGCAGTGCTAGAGACCCCCGGGGGAGGGGTTCGGGGAACACTGAAGCTTTCTTT.